A single T cell receptor (beta chain) is shown here with its context. The target antigen is unknown. Using immunoSEQ multiplex PCR, the repertoire was profiled, and TCRdb retains in-frame clones only, with some absent. The sample carries approximately 92,000 clones, about 85% recorded once. During the collection period, no donor immune events like infections were recorded. The data belong to a study of identifying expanded T cells in peripheral blood. Study findings and constraints: Clone count variance between roughly 2-week samples rose with total template count. Roughly 1.1 clones differed between technical replicates, versus roughly 17 and 20 over time.

Germline V gene lookup returns CDR1 SGHNT and CDR2 YYREEE (reference sequence). CDR3 length: 12 amino acids. The V gene lost 4 bases and the J gene lost 12 bases, with 14 bases spanning the gap. Specimen: blood. This sequence was found in a person between 18 and 75 years old in good health. V and J are TRBV5-4 and TRBJ2-1; D is possibly TRBD2 (6 bases). CDR3 sequence (DNA): TGTGCCAGCAGCCCCCGGGGGTCGGTGCAGTTCTTC. It is translated as CASSPRGSVQFF.